These 31 T cell receptor beta chains originate from one sample sequenced in a study of blood T cells in healthy people across ages. A sample-barcoded 5' primer and a J-beta primer mix were used in a second PCR of about 7 to 12 cycles. TCRdb processed the 5' RACE reads anew with MiXCR; each CDR3 protein has one entry. The sample has roughly 1.9 million distinct CDR3 sequences, roughly 43% seen once; the top ten hold more than 20%. Sample: blood. Receptor source: a human donor in good health.

The J gene is TRBJ2-7, the V gene TRBV27, with D perhaps assigned TRBD1 or TRBD2 (7 bases each). The CDR3 is made up of 15 amino acids. Germline values: CDR1 MNHEY, CDR2 SMNVEV (reference sequence). V lost 2 bases and J lost 4, with 15 bases in between. The CDR3 DNA is TGTGCCAGCAGTTTAATGGCAGGGGGGGGTTACGAGCAGTACTTC. Amino acids: CASSLMAGGGYEQYF.

The V gene is TRBV4-3, the J gene TRBJ1-1; D unresolved. The CDR3 is made up of 13 amino acids. Trimming took 3 bases from V and 3 from J, leaving 8 bases between them. Germline values: CDR1 LGHNA, CDR2 YSLEER. The CDR3 region has the DNA TGCGCCAGCAGCCACCTAGAGGACACTGAAGCTTTCTTT. Amino acid sequence: CASSHLEDTEAFF.

This chain uses TRBV12-3 or TRBV12-4 with TRBJ2-1; perhaps TRBD2 as D (5 bases). CDR3 length equals 18 residues. V was cut by 3 bases and J by 5 bases, with 23 bases left in between. This CDR3 is CASSFLLGGRTPNNEQFF. The DNA for the CDR3 is TGTGCCAGCAGTTTCTTGCTGGGCGGGCGGACCCCAAACAATGAGCAGTTCTTC.

The V gene is TRBV7-2, the J gene TRBJ1-4; D possibly corresponds to TRBD1 (5 bases). V lost 5 bases to trimming and J lost 7 bases, with 29 bases between them. In germline, CDR1 is SGHTA, CDR2 FQGNSA. The CDR3 length is 19 residues. This CDR3 is CASSPHPAGNGNGGEKLFF. The DNA of the CDR3 is TGTGCCAGCAGCCCACACCCGGCAGGGAACGGTAACGGGGGTGAAAAACTGTTTTTT.

There are a few counts of this clonotype. The V gene is TRBV9, the J gene TRBJ2-5; D remains ambiguous. This CDR3 region has 15 residues. Trimming took 2 bases from V and 3 from J, leaving 14 bases between them. Germline-derived CDR1 and CDR2 are SGDLS and YYNGEE. The CDR3 DNA is TGTGCCAGCAGCGTTGGGCGTACAACCGAAGAGACCCAGTACTTC. This sequence encodes CASSVGRTTEETQYF.

V and J are TRBV4-3 and TRBJ1-2, with a possible D match to TRBD1 (5 bases). The V gene's germline CDR1 is LGHNA and CDR2 YSLEER. This CDR3 comprises 14 residues. V lost 0 bases to trimming and J lost 8 bases, with 13 bases between them. The CDR3 reads CASSQDFRAQGYTF. The CDR3 DNA reads TGCGCCAGCAGCCAAGATTTCAGGGCGCAGGGCTACACCTTC.

This clonotype was found a few times. The CDR3 reads CASSLGQGAWEQYF. CDR3 coding DNA: TGTGCCAGCAGCTTAGGGCAGGGGGCATGGGAGCAGTACTTC. The chain uses TRBV11-2 and TRBJ2-7, with TRBD1 matching over 8 bases. The CDR3 spans 14 residues. Germline V gene sequence: CDR1 SGHAT, CDR2 FQNNGV. With V trimmed by 1 base and J by 7 bases, 6 bases remained unmatched.

J is TRBJ2-3 and V is TRBV28; D possibly uses TRBD1 or TRBD2 (5 bases each). V gave up 5 bases and J gave up 5 bases, with 14 bases separating them. The CDR3 is 14 residues long. CDR1 is MDHEN and CDR2 is SYDVKM in the germline V gene. DNA of the CDR3: TGTGCCAGCAGTGCCGTGGGGGAAAAAGATACGCAGTATTTT. It specifies CASSAVGEKDTQYF.

Regarding this clonotype: A read error may produce the germline difference seen at one junction end. The chain combines TRBV4-3 with TRBJ2-4, with D possibly matching TRBD2 (6 bases). The germline V gene encodes CDR1 LGHNA and CDR2 YSLEER. The CDR3 consists of 16 residues. This CDR3 reads CASSQDLGGGRNIQYF. CDR3 in DNA: TGCGCCAGCAGCCAAGATCTTGGGGGAGGTAGAAACATCCAGTACTTC.

Concerning this clonotype itself: At one boundary the junction diverges from the germline segment, which might be a read error. The CDR3 region has the DNA TGTGCCGGCAGTTTAGACAGATCCTACGAGCAGTACTTC. Residues: CAGSLDRSYEQYF. This chain links TRBV12-3 or TRBV12-4 with TRBJ2-7, with TRBD1 as a possible D gene (5 bases). The CDR3 has 13 amino acids.

The chain carries TRBV15 and TRBJ1-1; the match to TRBD1 covers 7 bases. The CDR3 length is 17 residues. Germline V gene data show CDR1 as LNHNV and CDR2 as YYDKDF (reference sequence). V trimming: 0 bases; J trimming: 3 bases; junction bases outside the gene matches: 10. The DNA of the CDR3 is TGTGCCACCAGCAGAGATCGCAAACAGGGGTTTCACACTGAAGCTTTCTTT. Translated: CATSRDRKQGFHTEAFF.

The chain joins TRBV20-1 to TRBJ2-7, with D perhaps given as TRBD1 or TRBD2 (5 bases each). This CDR3 comprises 13 residues. Deletions cut 6 bases from V and 5 bases from J, with 17 bases between. CDR1 is DFQATT and CDR2 is SNEGSKA in the germline V gene (reference sequence). The CDR3 reads CSAPRGNWDEQYF. The CDR3 coding sequence is TGCAGTGCCCCACGGGGCAACTGGGACGAGCAGTACTTC.

V is TRBV7-9 and J is TRBJ1-4, with a weak D call TRBD1 (5 bases). This CDR3 contains 13 residues. Trimming removed 5 bases from V and 6 bases from J, with 10 bases in between. Germline CDR1 SEHNR, CDR2 FQNEAQ (reference sequence). Here the CDR3 DNA reads TGTGCCAGCAGCCACCTGACAGATGAAAAACTGTTTTTT. Translation: CASSHLTDEKLFF.

This chain links TRBV6-6 with TRBJ2-3, with D possibly matching TRBD1 (7 bases). This CDR3 region has 15 residues. Germline V CDR1 and CDR2: MNHNY, SVGAGI (reference sequence). V was trimmed by 5 bases and J by 4 bases, leaving 16 bases between them. The CDR3 sequence is CASSVGQRASDTQYF. The CDR3 DNA is TGTGCCAGCAGTGTGGGACAGCGGGCCTCAGATACGCAGTATTTT.

This clonotype was found a few times. The V and J genes are TRBV7-8 and TRBJ2-5, with D possibly TRBD2 on 6 matching bases. CDR1 SGHVS and CDR2 FQNEAQ come from the germline V gene. The CDR3 totals 15 residues. The germline V and J ends were trimmed by 10 bases and 0 bases, with 18 bases remaining between them. In DNA, the CDR3 is TGTGCCACCTCAGAGGGACTCTGGTACCAAGAGACCCAGTACTTC. This sequence encodes CATSEGLWYQETQYF.

This clonotype has a handful of counts. V usage is TRBV7-9 and J usage is TRBJ1-5; 9 nucleotides match TRBD1. The CDR3 runs to 16 residues. V was clipped by 4 bases and J by 6 bases; unmatched bases: 10. CDR1 SEHNR and CDR2 FQNEAQ come from the germline V gene (reference sequence). CDR3 in amino acids: CASSSSGTGIGQPQHF. The CDR3 DNA is TGTGCCAGCAGCTCCTCCGGGACAGGGATCGGTCAGCCCCAGCATTTT.

This clonotype turned up a few times. The V gene is TRBV20-1, the J gene TRBJ2-3; 12 bases line up with TRBD2. This CDR3 is 12 amino acids long. Germline loops: CDR1 DFQATT, CDR2 SNEGSKA (reference sequence). CDR3: CAGLAGTDTQYF. CDR3 sequence (DNA): TGCGCCGGACTAGCGGGGACAGATACGCAGTATTTT.

Concerning this clonotype: A clone one base away is much larger, so this may be a read error. The gene calls are TRBV6-2 or TRBV6-3 and TRBJ2-4; possibly TRBD1 for D (6 bases). Matching the DNA end better, TRBJ2-7 makes the J call doubtful. The CDR3 sequence is 13 residues long. Germline V gives CDR1 MNHEY, CDR2 SVGEGT. CDR3 amino acids: CASSRDKGYEQYF. Written as DNA, the CDR3 is TGTGCCAGCAGCCGGGACAAAGGCTACGAGCAGTACTTC.

Ten or more counts support this clonotype. The V and J genes are TRBV12-3 or TRBV12-4 and TRBJ2-7, with D possibly matching TRBD1 (5 bases). This CDR3 is 14 amino acids long. V shed 0 bases and J shed 0 bases, with 6 bases lying between them. Here the CDR3 DNA reads TGTGCCAGCAGTTTAGCAGGGGCCTCCTACGAGCAGTACTTC. Translating gives CASSLAGASYEQYF.

The rearrangement uses TRBV7-3 and TRBJ1-5, with D possibly TRBD1 on 6 matching bases. The CDR3 is made up of 17 amino acids. Germline CDR1 SGHTA, CDR2 FQGTGA. The ends were cut back, 5 bases at V and 4 bases at J, with 21 bases in the middle. The CDR3 region is CASSPNPRQDSNQPQHF. The CDR3 DNA reads as TGTGCCAGCAGCCCAAACCCTCGACAGGATTCTAATCAGCCCCAGCATTTT.

The CDR3: CSARDSTIAKNIQYF. CDR3 in DNA: TGCAGTGCCAGGGACAGCACTATAGCCAAAAACATTCAGTACTTC. V usage is TRBV20-1 and J usage is TRBJ2-4; 7 bases are shared with TRBD1. Per germline, CDR1 DFQATT and CDR2 SNEGSKA (reference sequence). There are 15 residues in the CDR3. V trimming: 6 bases; J trimming: 0 bases; junction bases outside the gene matches: 8.

This clonotype has just a few counts. The rearrangement uses TRBV20-1 and TRBJ2-7; 9 positions match TRBD1. CDR1 is DFQATT and CDR2 is SNEGSKA in the germline V gene (reference sequence). The CDR3 is 13 amino acids. After removal of 6 bases from V and 4 bases from J, the junction contained 7 bases not matched to a gene. The CDR3 loop reads CSAEGDRVYEQYF. For the CDR3, the DNA is TGCAGTGCCGAGGGGGACAGGGTATACGAGCAGTACTTC.

This chain joins TRBV5-1 and TRBJ2-1; 11 bases align to TRBD2. The CDR3 runs 16 residues. V gave up 4 bases and J gave up 2 bases; unmatched junction bases: 5. CDR1 SGHRS and CDR2 YFSETQ come from the germline V gene. This CDR3 reads CASSPLTSGAYNEQFF. The CDR3 region has the DNA TGCGCCAGCAGCCCTCTGACTAGCGGGGCCTACAATGAGCAGTTCTTC. Drawing the rest from reference TRBV5-1 and TRBJ2-1, the complete variable domain is KAGVTQTPRYLIKTRGQQVTLSCSPISGHRSVSWYQQTPGQGLQFLFEYFSETQRNKGNFPGRFSGRQFSNSRSEMNVSTLELGDSALYLCASSPLTSGAYNEQFFGPGTRLTVL.

This clonotype was observed once. The chain carries TRBV29-1 and TRBJ2-3; 7 bases agree with TRBD2. This CDR3 is built from 16 residues. Germline V gene sequence: CDR1 SQVTM, CDR2 ANQGSEA. The J segment lost 2 bases and the V segment lost 7 bases, leaving 15 bases of the junction unmatched. For the CDR3, the DNA is TGCAGCGCCACCGGGGGATTACTAGCGTACACAGATACGCAGTATTTT. It codes for CSATGGLLAYTDTQYF.

This clonotype turned up a few times. This sequence joins TRBV4-3 and TRBJ1-2; D gene uncertain. The CDR3 has 16 amino acids. Germline V lookup: CDR1 LGHNA, CDR2 YSLEER. V gave up 0 bases and J gave up 5 bases, with 16 bases separating them. The CDR3: CASSQDLSAIPYGYTF. Written as DNA, the CDR3 is TGCGCCAGCAGCCAAGATCTATCCGCAATCCCGTATGGCTACACCTTC.

This clonotype was seen more than once but under ten times. The chain links TRBV20-1 to TRBJ2-3, with 8 bases identical to TRBD1. With V trimmed by 3 bases and J by 3 bases, 8 bases remained unmatched. CDR3 length: 15 amino acids. From germline, CDR1 is DFQATT and CDR2 SNEGSKA (reference sequence). CDR3 sequence: CSASPTGGRTDTQYF. CDR3 bases: TGCAGTGCTAGTCCAACAGGGGGGCGGACAGATACGCAGTATTTT.

This clonotype was counted only a few times. This could be a read error, since a much larger clone is one nucleotide away. The chain carries TRBV7-9 and TRBJ2-7; D is unclear. This CDR3 is 11 amino acids long. Trimming took 5 bases from V and 6 from J, leaving 8 bases between them. Germline V gives CDR1 SEHNR, CDR2 FQNEAQ (reference sequence). As DNA, the CDR3 is TGTGCCAGCAGCAACAACTTCGAGCAGTACTTC. The encoded protein is CASSNNFEQYF.

The chain has TRBV6-2 or TRBV6-3 and TRBJ2-1; 7 bases line up with TRBD1. CDR1 and CDR2 (germline): MNHEY, SVGEGT. After removal of 8 bases from V and 4 bases from J, the junction contained 14 bases not matched to a gene. This CDR3 contains 16 residues. The CDR3 DNA reads as TGTGCCAGCTGGGAGAACCGGGACAGAAAATACAATGAGCAGTTCTTC. Translated, it gives CASWENRDRKYNEQFF.

The DNA of the CDR3 is TGTGCCAGCAGTTCGCAAGTAGCGGGGACTACTACAGATACGCAGTATTTT. It specifies CASSSQVAGTTTDTQYF. The V call is TRBV27, the J call TRBJ2-3; 8 bases agree with TRBD2. Germline V gives CDR1 MNHEY, CDR2 SMNVEV (reference sequence). V was clipped by 4 bases and J by 3 bases; unmatched bases: 12. The CDR3 contains 17 residues.

In nucleotides, the CDR3 is TGCGCCAGCAGCGACGCCAGGGGTTACGAGCAGTACTTC. This codes for CASSDARGYEQYF. This chain joins TRBV5-1 and TRBJ2-5; weak D call: TRBD1 (6 bases). The J call may be wrong; the DNA end is better matched by TRBJ2-7. The germline V gene has CDR1 SGHRS and CDR2 YFSETQ. This CDR3 contains 13 residues.

This clonotype was picked up a small number of times. V and J are TRBV9 and TRBJ1-1; D is unresolved. The germline gives CDR1 SGDLS, CDR2 YYNGEE. This CDR3 contains 13 residues. V was cut by 3 bases and J by 5 bases, with 11 bases left in between. The CDR3 DNA reads as TGTGCCAGCAGCGCCAACCCGAGGACTGAAGCTTTCTTT. Translating it yields CASSANPRTEAFF.